Listed below are T cell receptor beta chains from one sample, sequenced in a study of human T cells and chemical hapten exposure. TCRdb reanalysed the RACE reads using MiXCR and keeps one entry per CDR3 protein. The sample includes 85,000 to 100,000 distinct CDR3 sequences, 11% of them seen just once. The source material was whole blood, sampled in connection with sensitization to the hapten diphenylcyclopropenone (DPC). The receptors were gathered from an older woman with alopecia areata. Some clones in this sample may be carry-over from other donors' samples. CDR3s include the opening cysteine and the closing phenylalanine or tryptophan. A D gene is named only where the DNA matches it firmly. Not all rows give a size; the values are once, few, many and, for expanded clones, a class.

j_call: TRBJ2-5; clone_size: .; d_call: TRBD1; v_call: TRBV5-1; cdr3_aa: CASSPTVDRDGKTQYF; cdr3_nt: TGCGCCAGCAGCCCCACCGTGGACAGGGACGGAAAGACCCAGTACTTC
j_call: TRBJ2-7; clone_size: many; d_call: .; v_call: TRBV10-3; cdr3_aa: CAISDPIREQYF; cdr3_nt: TGTGCCATCAGTGATCCGATTCGGGAGCAGTACTTC
j_call: TRBJ1-4; clone_size: .; d_call: TRBD1; v_call: TRBV20-1; cdr3_aa: CSAPQGANEKLFF; cdr3_nt: TGCAGTGCTCCACAGGGGGCTAATGAAAAACTGTTTTTT
j_call: TRBJ2-3; clone_size: many; d_call: .; v_call: TRBV6-5; cdr3_aa: CASSRVADSSTDTQYF; cdr3_nt: TGTGCCAGCAGTAGGGTGGCGGACTCTAGCACAGATACGCAGTATTTT
j_call: TRBJ1-4; clone_size: many; d_call: TRBD1; v_call: TRBV10-3; cdr3_aa: CAMSQGGNEKLFF; cdr3_nt: TGTGCCATGTCCCAGGGGGGGAATGAAAAACTGTTTTTT
j_call: TRBJ2-3; clone_size: .; d_call: .; v_call: TRBV7-9; cdr3_aa: CASSLVRDTQYF; cdr3_nt: TGTGCCAGCAGCTTAGTGAGAGATACGCAGTATTTT
j_call: TRBJ2-7; clone_size: .; d_call: TRBD2; v_call: TRBV14; cdr3_aa: CASSPLAGKYEQYF; cdr3_nt: TGTGCCAGCAGCCCTCTAGCGGGGAAGTACGAGCAGTACTTC
j_call: TRBJ1-2; clone_size: .; d_call: .; v_call: TRBV4-1; cdr3_aa: CASSQEWGVIANYGYTF; cdr3_nt: TGCGCCAGCAGCCAAGAATGGGGGGTTATAGCTAACTATGGCTACACCTTC
j_call: TRBJ1-4; clone_size: few; d_call: .; v_call: TRBV7-9; cdr3_aa: CASRPQATNEKLFF; cdr3_nt: TGTGCCAGCAGACCGCAGGCGACTAATGAAAAACTGTTTTTT
j_call: TRBJ2-3; clone_size: few; d_call: .; v_call: TRBV12-3/TRBV12-4; cdr3_aa: CASSPPADTQYF; cdr3_nt: TGTGCCAGCAGCCCTCCGGCGGATACGCAGTATTTT
j_call: TRBJ2-5; clone_size: many; d_call: .; v_call: TRBV9; cdr3_aa: CASSTAGTPETQYF; cdr3_nt: TGTGCCAGCAGCACGGCAGGGACGCCGGAGACCCAGTACTTC
j_call: TRBJ2-7; clone_size: .; d_call: .; v_call: TRBV9; cdr3_aa: CASSLGSQGGEQYF; cdr3_nt: TGTGCCAGCAGCCTAGGCAGCCAGGGGGGCGAGCAGTACTTC
j_call: TRBJ1-2; clone_size: many; d_call: .; v_call: TRBV19; cdr3_aa: CASSMDSFYGYTF; cdr3_nt: TGTGCCAGTAGCATGGACAGCTTCTATGGCTACACCTTC
j_call: TRBJ2-1; clone_size: many; d_call: TRBD2; v_call: TRBV18; cdr3_aa: CASSPFMAGGPNEQFF; cdr3_nt: TGTGCCAGCTCACCGTTTATGGCGGGGGGGCCCAATGAGCAGTTCTTC
j_call: TRBJ1-5; clone_size: .; d_call: .; v_call: TRBV15; cdr3_aa: CATSRENQPQHF; cdr3_nt: TGTGCCACCAGCAGAGAAAATCAGCCCCAGCATTTT
j_call: TRBJ1-5; clone_size: many; d_call: .; v_call: TRBV29-1; cdr3_aa: CSVSKDNINQPQHF; cdr3_nt: TGCAGCGTCTCCAAAGACAACATCAATCAGCCCCAGCATTTT
j_call: TRBJ1-6; clone_size: .; d_call: .; v_call: TRBV9; cdr3_aa: CASTSGPSNSPLHF; cdr3_nt: TGTGCCAGCACATCGGGGCCCTCAAATTCACCCCTCCACTTT
j_call: TRBJ2-3; clone_size: few; d_call: TRBD1; v_call: TRBV6-5; cdr3_aa: CASTARRTRGRDTQYF; cdr3_nt: TGTGCCAGCACCGCGAGGCGGACCAGGGGGCGAGATACGCAGTATTTT
j_call: TRBJ1-2; clone_size: many; d_call: .; v_call: TRBV19; cdr3_aa: CASSNRSTGGGYGYTF; cdr3_nt: TGTGCCAGTAGTAACCGCTCGACCGGGGGAGGCTATGGCTACACCTTC
j_call: TRBJ1-3; clone_size: many; d_call: TRBD1; v_call: TRBV12-3/TRBV12-4; cdr3_aa: CAFSGGFSGNTIYF; cdr3_nt: TGTGCCTTTTCAGGGGGTTTCTCTGGAAACACCATATATTTT
j_call: TRBJ2-1; clone_size: many; d_call: TRBD2; v_call: TRBV19; cdr3_aa: CASSIPGGASVEQFF; cdr3_nt: TGTGCCAGTAGTATCCCGGGGGGGGCCTCGGTTGAGCAGTTCTTC
j_call: TRBJ2-7; clone_size: few; d_call: .; v_call: TRBV7-2; cdr3_aa: CASSTDTNSYEQYF; cdr3_nt: TGTGCCAGCAGCACCGATACAAACTCCTACGAGCAGTACTTC
j_call: TRBJ2-3; clone_size: many; d_call: .; v_call: TRBV7-2; cdr3_aa: CASSLAVSTDTQYF; cdr3_nt: TGTGCCAGCAGCTTAGCCGTGTCCACAGATACGCAGTATTTT
j_call: TRBJ1-3; clone_size: .; d_call: .; v_call: TRBV11-2; cdr3_aa: CASSLEGDRQF; cdr3_nt: TGTGCCAGCAGCTTAGAAGGGGACCGGCAATTT
j_call: TRBJ2-7; clone_size: many; d_call: .; v_call: TRBV9; cdr3_aa: CASSVGGNSYEQYF; cdr3_nt: TGTGCCAGCAGCGTTGGGGGGAACTCCTACGAGCAGTACTTC
j_call: TRBJ2-2; clone_size: .; d_call: .; v_call: TRBV18; cdr3_aa: CASSPPRDTGELFF; cdr3_nt: TGTGCCAGCTCACCACCCAGAGACACCGGGGAGCTGTTTTTT
j_call: TRBJ2-2; clone_size: many; d_call: .; v_call: TRBV2; cdr3_aa: CASSRDGLQNGELFF; cdr3_nt: TGTGCCAGCAGTAGGGACGGACTCCAAAACGGGGAGCTGTTTTTT
j_call: TRBJ1-1; clone_size: .; d_call: .; v_call: TRBV7-3; cdr3_aa: CASSLLQDTEAFF; cdr3_nt: TGTGCCAGCAGCCTCCTCCAGGACACTGAAGCTTTCTTT
j_call: TRBJ1-2; clone_size: few; d_call: .; v_call: TRBV29-1; cdr3_aa: CSVAGFNYGYTF; cdr3_nt: TGCAGCGTTGCGGGATTTAACTATGGCTACACCTTC
j_call: TRBJ1-2; clone_size: many; d_call: TRBD1; v_call: TRBV20-1; cdr3_aa: CSAMDRPNYGYTF; cdr3_nt: TGCAGTGCTATGGACAGGCCTAACTATGGCTACACCTTC
j_call: TRBJ1-5; clone_size: few; d_call: .; v_call: TRBV18; cdr3_aa: CASSPLRLPKTGYRNQPQHF; cdr3_nt: TGTGCCAGCTCACCACTACGGTTACCTAAGACAGGCTACAGAAATCAGCCCCAGCATTTT
j_call: TRBJ1-5; clone_size: .; d_call: .; v_call: TRBV4-3; cdr3_aa: CASSLGFNQPQHF; cdr3_nt: TGCGCCAGCAGCCTGGGGTTCAATCAGCCCCAGCATTTT
j_call: TRBJ2-7; clone_size: few; d_call: TRBD2; v_call: TRBV30; cdr3_aa: CAWIPTSGGYEQYF; cdr3_nt: TGTGCCTGGATCCCGACTAGCGGGGGATACGAGCAGTACTTC
j_call: TRBJ2-2; clone_size: few; d_call: .; v_call: TRBV2; cdr3_aa: CASSLGTFTGELFF; cdr3_nt: TGTGCCAGCAGTTTGGGGACATTCACCGGGGAGCTGTTTTTT
j_call: TRBJ2-2; clone_size: many; d_call: .; v_call: TRBV7-9; cdr3_aa: CASSLNTGELFF; cdr3_nt: TGTGCCAGCAGCTTAAACACCGGGGAGCTGTTTTTT
j_call: TRBJ1-2; clone_size: many; d_call: .; v_call: TRBV12-5; cdr3_aa: CASGSALKGSYGYTF; cdr3_nt: TGTGCTAGTGGTTCAGCCCTCAAGGGGAGCTATGGCTACACCTTC
j_call: TRBJ2-1; clone_size: many; d_call: .; v_call: TRBV11-2; cdr3_aa: CATRYWGGRSNEQFF; cdr3_nt: TGTGCCACCCGTTATTGGGGGGGCCGCTCCAATGAGCAGTTCTTC
j_call: TRBJ1-5; clone_size: few; d_call: .; v_call: TRBV18; cdr3_aa: CASSPLSQGNNQPQHF; cdr3_nt: TGTGCCAGCTCACCACTGTCCCAGGGAAACAATCAGCCCCAGCATTTT
j_call: TRBJ2-1; clone_size: many; d_call: TRBD2; v_call: TRBV18; cdr3_aa: CASSPRASGGLSSYNEQFF; cdr3_nt: TGTGCCAGCTCACCAAGAGCTAGCGGGGGCCTGAGCTCCTACAATGAGCAGTTCTTC
j_call: TRBJ1-3; clone_size: .; d_call: .; v_call: TRBV6-1; cdr3_aa: CASSLPGMASGNTIYF; cdr3_nt: TGTGCCAGCAGCCTACCAGGGATGGCTTCCGGGAACACCATATATTTT
j_call: TRBJ1-6; clone_size: many; d_call: .; v_call: TRBV18; cdr3_aa: CASSPGQGGSDSPLHF; cdr3_nt: TGTGCCAGCTCACCAGGGCAGGGAGGAAGTGATTCACCCCTCCACTTT
j_call: TRBJ2-2; clone_size: few; d_call: .; v_call: TRBV7-9; cdr3_aa: CASSPTPRAGELFF; cdr3_nt: TGTGCCAGCAGCCCAACGCCGAGGGCCGGGGAGCTGTTTTTT
j_call: TRBJ1-1; clone_size: many; d_call: .; v_call: TRBV18; cdr3_aa: CASSPGGIGPKAFF; cdr3_nt: TGTGCCAGCTCACCGGGGGGGATTGGGCCTAAAGCTTTCTTT
j_call: TRBJ1-1; clone_size: many; d_call: .; v_call: TRBV3-1; cdr3_aa: CASSQLGGSGTEAFF; cdr3_nt: TGTGCCAGCAGCCAACTAGGGGGGTCGGGCACTGAAGCTTTCTTT
j_call: TRBJ1-1; clone_size: .; d_call: .; v_call: TRBV29-1; cdr3_aa: CSVVGRTKLNTEAFF; cdr3_nt: TGCAGCGTTGTTGGCAGAACAAAGTTGAACACTGAAGCTTTCTTT
j_call: TRBJ2-6; clone_size: .; d_call: TRBD2; v_call: TRBV7-2; cdr3_aa: CASRGGTGANVLTF; cdr3_nt: TGTGCCAGCCGCGGGGGGACAGGGGCCAACGTCCTGACTTTC